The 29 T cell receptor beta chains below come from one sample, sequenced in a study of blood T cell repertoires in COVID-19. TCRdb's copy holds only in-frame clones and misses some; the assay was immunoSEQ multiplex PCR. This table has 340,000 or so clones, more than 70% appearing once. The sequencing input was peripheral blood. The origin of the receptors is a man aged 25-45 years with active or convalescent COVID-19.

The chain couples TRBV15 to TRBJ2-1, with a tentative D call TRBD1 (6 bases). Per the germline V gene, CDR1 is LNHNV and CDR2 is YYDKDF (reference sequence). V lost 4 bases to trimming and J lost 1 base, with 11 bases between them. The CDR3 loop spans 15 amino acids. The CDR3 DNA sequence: TGTGCCACCAGCACACACAGGGATTCCTACAATGAGCAGTTCTTC. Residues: CATSTHRDSYNEQFF. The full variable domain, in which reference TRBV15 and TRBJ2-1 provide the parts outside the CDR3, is DAMVIQNPRYQVTQFGKPVTLSCSQTLNHNVMYWYQQKSSQAPKLLFHYYDKDFNNEADTPDNFQSRRPNTSFCFLDIRSPGLGDTAMYLCATSTHRDSYNEQFFGPGTRLTVL.

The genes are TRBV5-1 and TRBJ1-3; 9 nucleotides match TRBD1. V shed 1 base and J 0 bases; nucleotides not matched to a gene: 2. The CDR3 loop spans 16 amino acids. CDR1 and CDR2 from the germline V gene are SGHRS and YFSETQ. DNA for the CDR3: TGCGCCAGCAGCTTGTGGACAGGGGCCTCTGGAAACACCATATATTTT. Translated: CASSLWTGASGNTIYF. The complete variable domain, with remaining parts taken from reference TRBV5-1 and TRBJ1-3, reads KAGVTQTPRYLIKTRGQQVTLSCSPISGHRSVSWYQQTPGQGLQFLFEYFSETQRNKGNFPGRFSGRQFSNSRSEMNVSTLELGDSALYLCASSLWTGASGNTIYFGEGSWLTVV.

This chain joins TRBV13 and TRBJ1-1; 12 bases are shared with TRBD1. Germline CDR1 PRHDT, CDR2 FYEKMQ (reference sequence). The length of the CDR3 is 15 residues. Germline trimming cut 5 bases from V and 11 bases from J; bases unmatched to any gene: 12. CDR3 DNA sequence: TGTGCCAGCAGCCTCTGGGGACAGGGGGCCCGGAGGGCTTTCTTT. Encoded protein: CASSLWGQGARRAFF.

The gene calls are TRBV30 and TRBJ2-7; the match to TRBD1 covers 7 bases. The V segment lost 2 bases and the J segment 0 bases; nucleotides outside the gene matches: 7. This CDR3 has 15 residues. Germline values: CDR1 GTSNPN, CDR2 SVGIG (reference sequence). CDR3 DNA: TGTGCCTGGAGTCCCATGACAGGGTTCTCCTACGAGCAGTACTTC. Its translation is CAWSPMTGFSYEQYF. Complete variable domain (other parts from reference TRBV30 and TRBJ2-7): SQTIHQWPATLVQPVGSPLSLECTVEGTSNPNLYWYRQAAGRGLQLLFYSVGIGQISSEVPQNLSASRPQDRQFILSSKKLLLSDSGFYLCAWSPMTGFSYEQYFGPGTRLTVT.

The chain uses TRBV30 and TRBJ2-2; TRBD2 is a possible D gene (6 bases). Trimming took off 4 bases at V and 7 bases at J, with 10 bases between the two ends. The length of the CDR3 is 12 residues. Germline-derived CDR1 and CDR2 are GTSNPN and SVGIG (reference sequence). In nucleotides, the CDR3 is TGTGCCTGGAAGAAGGGAGGCGGGGAGCTGTTTTTT. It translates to CAWKKGGGELFF.

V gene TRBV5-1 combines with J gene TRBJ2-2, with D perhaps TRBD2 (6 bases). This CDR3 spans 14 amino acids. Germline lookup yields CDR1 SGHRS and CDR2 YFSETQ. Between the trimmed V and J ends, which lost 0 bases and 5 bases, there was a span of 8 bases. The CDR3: CASSLGRETGELFF. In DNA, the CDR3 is TGCGCCAGCAGCTTGGGACGGGAGACCGGGGAGCTGTTTTTT.

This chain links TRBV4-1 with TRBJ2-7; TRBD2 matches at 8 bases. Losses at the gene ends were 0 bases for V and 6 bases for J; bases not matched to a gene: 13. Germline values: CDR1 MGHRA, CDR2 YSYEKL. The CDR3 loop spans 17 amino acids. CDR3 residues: CASSQDHSGLAGVEQYF. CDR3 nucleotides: TGCGCCAGCAGCCAAGATCATAGTGGACTAGCTGGGGTCGAGCAGTACTTC.

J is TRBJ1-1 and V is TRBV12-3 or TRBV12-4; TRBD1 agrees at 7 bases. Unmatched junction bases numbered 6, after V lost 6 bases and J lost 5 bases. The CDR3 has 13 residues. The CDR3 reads CASSRQGVTEAFF. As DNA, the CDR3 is TGTGCCAGCAGCCGACAGGGCGTGACTGAAGCTTTCTTT.

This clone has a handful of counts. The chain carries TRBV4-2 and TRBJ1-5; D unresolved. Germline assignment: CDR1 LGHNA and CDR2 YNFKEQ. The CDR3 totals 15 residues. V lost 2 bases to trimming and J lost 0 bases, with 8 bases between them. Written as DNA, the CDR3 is TGTGCCAGCAGCCAATCGCAGGATAGCAATCAGCCCCAGCATTTT. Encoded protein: CASSQSQDSNQPQHF.

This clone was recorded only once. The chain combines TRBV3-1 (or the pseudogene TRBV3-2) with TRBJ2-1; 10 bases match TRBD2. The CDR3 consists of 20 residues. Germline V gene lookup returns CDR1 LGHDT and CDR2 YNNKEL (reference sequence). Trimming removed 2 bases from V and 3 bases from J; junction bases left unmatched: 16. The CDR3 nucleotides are TGTGCCAGCAGCCAATACAACGAGCGGGGGGGTCACGGGTACTACAATGAGCAGTTCTTC. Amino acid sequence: CASSQYNERGGHGYYNEQFF.

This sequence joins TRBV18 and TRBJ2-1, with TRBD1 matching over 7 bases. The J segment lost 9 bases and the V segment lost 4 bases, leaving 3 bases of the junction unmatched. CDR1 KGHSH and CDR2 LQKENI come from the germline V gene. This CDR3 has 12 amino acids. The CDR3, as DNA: TGTGCCAGCTCACAGGGGGCTAGTGAGCAGTTCTTC. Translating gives CASSQGASEQFF.

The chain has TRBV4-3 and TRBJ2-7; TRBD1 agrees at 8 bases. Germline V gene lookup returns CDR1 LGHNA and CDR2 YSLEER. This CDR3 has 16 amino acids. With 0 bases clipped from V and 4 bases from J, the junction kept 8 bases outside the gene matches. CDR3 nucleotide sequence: TGCGCCAGCAGCCAAGAAGCATACAGGGGGATTTACGAGCAGTACTTC. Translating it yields CASSQEAYRGIYEQYF.

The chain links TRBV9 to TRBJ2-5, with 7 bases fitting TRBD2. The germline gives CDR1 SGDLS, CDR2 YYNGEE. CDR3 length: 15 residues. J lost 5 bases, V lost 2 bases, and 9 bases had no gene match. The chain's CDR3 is CASSVLGILAETQYF. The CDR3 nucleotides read TGTGCCAGCAGCGTTTTGGGAATACTAGCGGAGACCCAGTACTTC.

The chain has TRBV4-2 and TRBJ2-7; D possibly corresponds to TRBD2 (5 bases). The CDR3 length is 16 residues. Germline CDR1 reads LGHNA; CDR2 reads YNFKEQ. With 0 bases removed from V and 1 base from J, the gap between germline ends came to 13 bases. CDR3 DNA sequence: TGTGCCAGCAGCCAAGATCAGGCTAGAGGGTCCTACGAGCAGTACTTC. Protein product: CASSQDQARGSYEQYF.

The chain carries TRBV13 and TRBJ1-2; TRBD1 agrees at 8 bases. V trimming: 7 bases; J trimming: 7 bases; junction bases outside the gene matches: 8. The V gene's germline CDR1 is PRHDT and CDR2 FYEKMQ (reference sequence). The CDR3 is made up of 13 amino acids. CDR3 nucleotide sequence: TGTGCCAGCATTCCTCAGGGGGCCAGTGGCTACACCTTC. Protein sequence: CASIPQGASGYTF.

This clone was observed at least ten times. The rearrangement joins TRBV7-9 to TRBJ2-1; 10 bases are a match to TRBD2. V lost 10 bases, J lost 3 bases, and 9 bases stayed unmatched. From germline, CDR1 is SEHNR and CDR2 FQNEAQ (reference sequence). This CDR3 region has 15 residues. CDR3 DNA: TGTGCCACTAGCGGGGGCCGGACCCTCTACAATGAGCAGTTCTTC. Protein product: CATSGGRTLYNEQFF.

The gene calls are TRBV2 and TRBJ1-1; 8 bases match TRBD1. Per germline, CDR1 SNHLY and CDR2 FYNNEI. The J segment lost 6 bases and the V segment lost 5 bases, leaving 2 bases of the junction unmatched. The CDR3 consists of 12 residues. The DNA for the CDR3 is TGTGCCAGCAGTCCACAGGGGGCTGAAGCTTTCTTT. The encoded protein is CASSPQGAEAFF. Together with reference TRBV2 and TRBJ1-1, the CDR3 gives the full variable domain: EPEVTQTPSHQVTQMGQEVILRCVPISNHLYFYWYRQILGQKVEFLVSFYNNEISEKSEIFDDQFSVERPDGSNFTLKIRSTKLEDSAMYFCASSPQGAEAFFGQGTRLTVV.

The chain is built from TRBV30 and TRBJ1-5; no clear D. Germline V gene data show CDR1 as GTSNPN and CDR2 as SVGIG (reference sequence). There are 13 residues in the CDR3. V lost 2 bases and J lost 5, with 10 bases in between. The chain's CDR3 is CAWSFTFDQPQHF. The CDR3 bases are TGTGCCTGGAGTTTCACATTCGATCAGCCCCAGCATTTT.

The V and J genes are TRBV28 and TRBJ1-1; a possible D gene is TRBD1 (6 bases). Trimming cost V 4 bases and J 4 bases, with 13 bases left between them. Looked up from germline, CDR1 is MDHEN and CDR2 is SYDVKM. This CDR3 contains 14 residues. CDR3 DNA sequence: TGTGCCAGCAGTTCGTTGGACAGTTTCACTGAAGCTTTCTTT. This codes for CASSSLDSFTEAFF. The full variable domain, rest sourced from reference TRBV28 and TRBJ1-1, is DVKVTQSSRYLVKRTGEKVFLECVQDMDHENMFWYRQDPGLGLRLIYFSYDVKMKEKGDIPEGYSVSREKKERFSLILESASTNQTSMYLCASSSLDSFTEAFFGQGTRLTVV.

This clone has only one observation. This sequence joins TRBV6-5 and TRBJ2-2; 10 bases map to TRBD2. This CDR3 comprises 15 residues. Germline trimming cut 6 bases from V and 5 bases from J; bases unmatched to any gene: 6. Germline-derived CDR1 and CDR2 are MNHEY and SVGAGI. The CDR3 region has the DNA TGTGCCAGCAGCTACGGGACTAGCGTTACCGGGGAGCTGTTTTTT. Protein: CASSYGTSVTGELFF.

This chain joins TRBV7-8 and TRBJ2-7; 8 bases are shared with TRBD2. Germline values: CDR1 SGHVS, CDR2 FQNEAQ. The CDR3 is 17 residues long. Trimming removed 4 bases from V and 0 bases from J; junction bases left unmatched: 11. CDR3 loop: CASSSGGGFTSSYEQYF. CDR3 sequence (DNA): TGTGCCAGCAGCTCGGGGGGGGGCTTCACCAGCTCCTACGAGCAGTACTTC. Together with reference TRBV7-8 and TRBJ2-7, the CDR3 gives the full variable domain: GAGVSQSPRYKVAKRGQDVALRCDPISGHVSLFWYQQALGQGPEFLTYFQNEAQLDKSGLPSDRFFAERPEGSVSTLKIQRTQQEDSAVYLCASSSGGGFTSSYEQYFGPGTRLTVT.

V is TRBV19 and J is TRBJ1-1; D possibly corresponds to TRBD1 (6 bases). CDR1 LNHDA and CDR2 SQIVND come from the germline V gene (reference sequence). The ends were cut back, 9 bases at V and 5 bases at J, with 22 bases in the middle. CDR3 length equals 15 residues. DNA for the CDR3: TGTGCCAGCTCACTCCGCAGGGGTAGTAGAACTGAAGCTTTCTTT. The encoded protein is CASSLRRGSRTEAFF.

The CDR3 is CASSQVGTGGPGANVLTF. CDR3 nucleotide sequence: TGTGCCAGCAGCCAAGTAGGGACAGGGGGCCCTGGGGCCAACGTCCTGACTTTC. The chain joins TRBV4-2 to TRBJ2-6, with 12 bases that match TRBD1. The CDR3 totals 18 residues. Looked up from germline, CDR1 is LGHNA and CDR2 is YNFKEQ. With 1 base clipped from V and 2 bases from J, the junction kept 3 bases outside the gene matches.

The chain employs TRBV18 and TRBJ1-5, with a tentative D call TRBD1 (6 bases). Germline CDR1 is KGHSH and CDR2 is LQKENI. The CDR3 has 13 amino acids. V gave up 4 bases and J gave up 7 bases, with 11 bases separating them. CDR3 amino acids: CASSHNREQPQHF. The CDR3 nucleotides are TGTGCCAGCTCACACAACAGGGAACAGCCCCAGCATTTT.

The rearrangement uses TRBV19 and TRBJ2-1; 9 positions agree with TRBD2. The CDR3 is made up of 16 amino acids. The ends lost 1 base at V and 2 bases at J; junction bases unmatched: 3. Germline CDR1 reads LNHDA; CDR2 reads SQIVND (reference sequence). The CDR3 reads CASSIVTSGTYNEQFF. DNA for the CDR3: TGTGCCAGTAGTATAGTGACTAGCGGAACCTACAATGAGCAGTTCTTC.

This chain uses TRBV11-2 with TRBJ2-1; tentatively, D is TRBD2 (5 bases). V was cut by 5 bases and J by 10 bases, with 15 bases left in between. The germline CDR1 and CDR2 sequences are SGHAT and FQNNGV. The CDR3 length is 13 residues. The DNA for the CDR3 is TGTGCCAGCAGCGTAGGTTCCACGGGGGAGCAGTTCTTC. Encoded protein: CASSVGSTGEQFF.

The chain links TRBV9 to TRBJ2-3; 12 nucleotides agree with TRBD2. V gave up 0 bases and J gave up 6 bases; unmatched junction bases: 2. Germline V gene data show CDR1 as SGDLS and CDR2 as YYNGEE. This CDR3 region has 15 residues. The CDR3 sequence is CASSVAGTSGDTQYF. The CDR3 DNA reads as TGTGCCAGCAGCGTAGCGGGGACTAGCGGGGATACGCAGTATTTT.

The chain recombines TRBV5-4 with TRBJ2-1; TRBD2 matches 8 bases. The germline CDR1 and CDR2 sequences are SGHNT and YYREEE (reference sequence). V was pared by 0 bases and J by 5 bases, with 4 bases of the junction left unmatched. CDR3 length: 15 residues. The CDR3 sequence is CASSLAPAGDNEQFF. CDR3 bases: TGTGCCAGCAGCTTGGCCCCAGCGGGGGACAATGAGCAGTTCTTC.

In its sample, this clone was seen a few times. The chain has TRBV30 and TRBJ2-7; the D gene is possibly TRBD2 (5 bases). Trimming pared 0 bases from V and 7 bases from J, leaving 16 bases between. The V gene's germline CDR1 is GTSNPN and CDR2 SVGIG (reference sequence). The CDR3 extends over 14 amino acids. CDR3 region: CAWSVDFGTGEQYF. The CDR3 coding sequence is TGTGCCTGGAGTGTTGATTTTGGCACGGGGGAGCAGTACTTC. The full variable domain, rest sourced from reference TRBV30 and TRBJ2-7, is SQTIHQWPATLVQPVGSPLSLECTVEGTSNPNLYWYRQAAGRGLQLLFYSVGIGQISSEVPQNLSASRPQDRQFILSSKKLLLSDSGFYLCAWSVDFGTGEQYFGPGTRLTVT.